These 30 T cell receptor beta chains were sequenced from one sample in a study of technical replicates of blood from a handful of donors. Measured with immunoSEQ multiplex PCR; TCRdb has only the in-frame clones, and not every one. The sample comprises around 16,000 clones, around nine tenths of which are singletons, and around 10% rests with the top ten. The sample consisted of PBMCs. The receptors were gathered from a human donor in good health.

The genes are TRBV7-8 and TRBJ1-5; D ambiguous. Trimming took off 5 bases at V and 1 base at J, with 9 bases between the two ends. In germline, CDR1 is SGHVS, CDR2 FQNEAQ. The length of the CDR3 is 14 residues. DNA of the CDR3: TGTGCCAGCAGCGTGGGCCCCAGCAATCAGCCCCAGCATTTT. Its translation: CASSVGPSNQPQHF. The full variable domain, rest sourced from reference TRBV7-8 and TRBJ1-5, is GAGVSQSPRYKVAKRGQDVALRCDPISGHVSLFWYQQALGQGPEFLTYFQNEAQLDKSGLPSDRFFAERPEGSVSTLKIQRTQQEDSAVYLCASSVGPSNQPQHFGDGTRLSIL.

The rearrangement uses TRBV30 and TRBJ1-4; D remains unclear. V was cut by 3 bases and J by 8 bases, with 16 bases left in between. This CDR3 contains 14 residues. Germline loops: CDR1 GTSNPN, CDR2 SVGIG (reference sequence). CDR3 in amino acids: CAWRSGVTAEKLFF. CDR3 coding DNA: TGTGCCTGGAGGTCCGGGGTGACGGCCGAAAAACTGTTTTTT.

This chain uses TRBV29-1 with TRBJ2-3, with 10 nucleotides matching TRBD1. V shed 7 bases, J shed 7 bases, and the junction held 11 bases outside the gene matches. The CDR3 covers 14 residues. Germline CDR1 reads SQVTM; CDR2 reads ANQGSEA. CDR3 nucleotide sequence: TGCAGCGCCCCGGGACAGGGGCTTTCCTATACGCAGTATTTT. This encodes CSAPGQGLSYTQYF.

J is TRBJ2-7 and V is TRBV27, with 9 nucleotides matching TRBD1. The CDR3 is 17 residues long. V shed 6 bases and J 2 bases; nucleotides not matched to a gene: 14. The germline gives CDR1 MNHEY, CDR2 SMNVEV (reference sequence). CDR3 DNA sequence: TGTGCCAGCAGCACGAATTTGGGGACAGGGACTACCTACGAGCAGTACTTC. Protein sequence: CASSTNLGTGTTYEQYF.

The chain couples TRBV7-2 to TRBJ2-1, with D possibly matching TRBD1 (5 bases). Germline CDR1 SGHTA, CDR2 FQGNSA. Trimming cost V 5 bases and J 3 bases, with 17 bases left between them. This CDR3 contains 16 residues. The CDR3 nucleotides are TGTGCCAGCAGCCCTTACCACAGGCCAGGCTACAATGAGCAGTTCTTC. Translating it yields CASSPYHRPGYNEQFF.

The chain carries TRBV28 and TRBJ2-7; TRBD1 matches at 8 bases. V shed 3 bases and J 1 base; nucleotides not matched to a gene: 8. Germline V gives CDR1 MDHEN, CDR2 SYDVKM. This CDR3 is built from 16 residues. Here the CDR3 reads CASSFLRQGSSYEQYF. The CDR3 nucleotides read TGTGCCAGCAGTTTCCTCAGACAGGGGTCTTCCTACGAGCAGTACTTC.

The CDR3 sequence: CASSIQGAVLWNIQYF. CDR3 nucleotide sequence: TGTGCCAGTAGTATACAGGGGGCAGTTCTTTGGAACATTCAGTACTTC. The gene calls are TRBV19 and TRBJ2-4; 8 bases fit TRBD1. Germline loops: CDR1 LNHDA, CDR2 SQIVND (reference sequence). The length of the CDR3 is 16 residues. V shed 2 bases and J 7 bases; nucleotides not matched to a gene: 10.

This sequence joins TRBV2 and TRBJ1-5; the D is unclear. With 8 bases removed from V and 7 bases from J, the gap between germline ends came to 18 bases. This CDR3 has 14 residues. From germline, CDR1 is SNHLY and CDR2 FYNNEI. The CDR3 is CASSPRTSGQPQHF. CDR3 DNA sequence: TGTGCCAGCTCGCCAAGGACCTCGGGGCAGCCCCAGCATTTT.

CDR3 coding DNA: TGTGCCAGCAGCCCCGGGACCTCAGGGGACACTGAAGCTTTCTTT. Translated, it gives CASSPGTSGDTEAFF. The chain links TRBV7-8 to TRBJ1-1; weak D call: TRBD1 (6 bases). This CDR3 region has 15 residues. Germline V gives CDR1 SGHVS, CDR2 FQNEAQ. Trimming removed 5 bases from V and 3 bases from J, with 16 bases in between.

The chain combines TRBV27 with TRBJ2-7; D remains ambiguous. Deletions cut 6 bases from V and 2 bases from J, with 17 bases between. Germline V gene data show CDR1 as MNHEY and CDR2 as SMNVEV (reference sequence). The CDR3 is made up of 15 amino acids. CDR3 region: CASRPELVSPYEQYF. In DNA form, the CDR3 reads TGTGCCAGCAGACCTGAGCTAGTTTCCCCCTACGAGCAGTACTTC.

The genes are TRBV7-2 and TRBJ1-5; D remains ambiguous. Germline values: CDR1 SGHTA, CDR2 FQGNSA. V was pared by 1 base and J by 5 bases, with 9 bases between. CDR3 length: 14 amino acids. The CDR3 protein is CASSLVSGYQPQHF. The CDR3 nucleotides are TGTGCCAGCAGCTTAGTTTCGGGGTATCAGCCCCAGCATTTT.

V is TRBV10-3 and J is TRBJ2-5; 10 bases match TRBD1. The germline V gene encodes CDR1 ENHRY and CDR2 SYGVKD. The junction had 3 bases not matched to a gene; V was cut back by 2 bases and J by 6 bases. This CDR3 comprises 14 residues. This chain's CDR3 is CAISEAGQGQTQYF. CDR3 in DNA: TGTGCCATCAGTGAGGCGGGACAGGGGCAGACCCAGTACTTC.

V and J are TRBV27 and TRBJ1-1; 8 nucleotides align to TRBD1. Germline values: CDR1 MNHEY, CDR2 SMNVEV (reference sequence). The CDR3 contains 14 residues. V dropped 6 bases and J dropped 3; count of bases not matched to a gene: 6. The CDR3 coding sequence is TGTGCCAGCAGCGGACAGGGAGGCGACACTGAAGCTTTCTTT. It yields the protein CASSGQGGDTEAFF.

J is TRBJ2-5 and V is TRBV4-2; 11 nucleotides match TRBD1. Trimming at V came to 1 base and at J to 2 bases, leaving 6 bases not matched to a gene. CDR3 size: 17 residues. CDR1 LGHNA and CDR2 YNFKEQ come from the germline V gene. In DNA, the CDR3 is TGTGCCAGCAGCCAAGTTTCCGGACAGGGGGCGCAAGAGACCCAGTACTTC. It yields the protein CASSQVSGQGAQETQYF.

This chain uses TRBV19 with TRBJ2-2, with 7 nucleotides matching TRBD1. This CDR3 has 16 residues. Germline CDR1 and CDR2: LNHDA and SQIVND (reference sequence). V was pared by 4 bases and J by 6 bases, with 11 bases of the junction left unmatched. For the CDR3, the DNA is TGTGCCAGTAGTACCCGACAGGGCTCGCTACCCGGGGAGCTGTTTTTT. It yields the protein CASSTRQGSLPGELFF.

This clone turned up a few times. The genes are TRBV2 and TRBJ1-1, with TRBD1 identical over 7 bases. Germline CDR1 SNHLY, CDR2 FYNNEI. The CDR3 is made up of 13 amino acids. With V trimmed by 8 bases and J by 5 bases, 8 bases remained unmatched. The CDR3 region has the DNA TGTGCCAGCGTTCAGGACAGGTGGACTGAAGCTTTCTTT. Encoded protein: CASVQDRWTEAFF. Using reference TRBV2 and TRBJ1-1 for the parts outside the CDR3, the full variable domain is EPEVTQTPSHQVTQMGQEVILRCVPISNHLYFYWYRQILGQKVEFLVSFYNNEISEKSEIFDDQFSVERPDGSNFTLKIRSTKLEDSAMYFCASVQDRWTEAFFGQGTRLTVV.

CDR3 nucleotide sequence: TGTGCCAGCAGCCCACGATTAGTTCTCAAAAACATTCAGTACTTC. This translates into CASSPRLVLKNIQYF. The chain uses TRBV11-2 and TRBJ2-4; D not certain. Trimming took off 5 bases at V and 3 bases at J, with 14 bases between the two ends. The CDR3 is 15 residues long. The germline CDR1 and CDR2 sequences are SGHAT and FQNNGV. The full variable domain, its missing parts supplied by reference TRBV11-2 and TRBJ2-4, is EAGVAQSPRYKIIEKRQSVAFWCNPISGHATLYWYQQILGQGPKLLIQFQNNGVVDDSQLPKDRFSAERLKGVDSTLKIQPAKLEDSAVYLCASSPRLVLKNIQYFGAGTRLSVL.

The V gene is TRBV18, the J gene TRBJ1-5; possible D gene TRBD1, 5 bases. V gave up 3 bases and J gave up 10 bases, with 16 bases separating them. The CDR3 totals 14 residues. Per germline, CDR1 KGHSH and CDR2 LQKENI. The CDR3 DNA reads TGTGCCAGCTCACCGGGTAGGGGAGGAGAACCCCAGCATTTT. It codes for CASSPGRGGEPQHF.

V is TRBV19 and J is TRBJ2-4; 8 bases line up with TRBD2. The CDR3 loop spans 15 amino acids. V lost 7 bases, J lost 9 bases, and 14 bases stayed unmatched. Germline V gene data show CDR1 as LNHDA and CDR2 as SQIVND (reference sequence). The CDR3 nucleotides read TGTGCCAGTAAGAGGTTCGGGGGGGAGGGGAGCATTCAGTACTTC. Protein sequence: CASKRFGGEGSIQYF.

The J gene is TRBJ1-3, the V gene TRBV10-3; 7 bases fit TRBD1. Germline trimming cut 7 bases from V and 1 base from J; bases unmatched to any gene: 4. This CDR3 has 14 residues. Germline CDR1 and CDR2: ENHRY and SYGVKD. The DNA of the CDR3 is TGTGCCATCAACACGGACAGGTCTGGAAACACCATATATTTT. As protein: CAINTDRSGNTIYF.

V and J are TRBV5-1 and TRBJ2-1; TRBD1 agrees at 9 bases. The V and J ends lost 4 bases and 3 bases, in that order; junction bases with no gene match: 5. CDR1 SGHRS and CDR2 YFSETQ come from the germline V gene. CDR3 length: 15 amino acids. The CDR3 bases are TGCGCCAGCAGCCTGGGACAGGGTGGCTACAATGAGCAGTTCTTC. Amino acids: CASSLGQGGYNEQFF.

This clone showed up just once. This rearrangement joins TRBV6-1 to TRBJ1-5; 8 positions agree with TRBD1. The CDR3 is 14 residues long. Germline V lookup: CDR1 MNHNS, CDR2 SASEGT. Losses at the gene ends were 10 bases for V and 1 base for J; bases not matched to a gene: 6. CDR3 region: CATEQGGSNQPQHF. In nucleotides, the CDR3 is TGTGCCACCGAACAGGGGGGCAGCAATCAGCCCCAGCATTTT.

The chain couples TRBV2 to TRBJ1-2; 8 bases match TRBD1. V shed 2 bases, J shed 8 bases, and the junction held 4 bases outside the gene matches. The CDR3 contains 13 residues. Germline CDR1 SNHLY, CDR2 FYNNEI. CDR3 DNA sequence: TGTGCCAGCAGTGAACAGGGGGCGAAGGGCTACACCTTC. Translated, it gives CASSEQGAKGYTF.

J is TRBJ1-4 and V is TRBV19; D not resolved. Germline CDR1 is LNHDA and CDR2 is SQIVND (reference sequence). V was pared by 3 bases and J by 5 bases, with 7 bases between. The CDR3 loop spans 13 amino acids. CDR3 residues: CASSIVSNEKLFF. Written as DNA, the CDR3 is TGTGCCAGTAGTATCGTCTCCAATGAAAAACTGTTTTTT.

The chain recombines TRBV27 with TRBJ2-1, with 9 positions matching TRBD2. Looked up from germline, CDR1 is MNHEY and CDR2 is SMNVEV (reference sequence). CDR3 size: 17 residues. The junction had 10 bases not matched to a gene; V was cut back by 2 bases and J by 5 bases. DNA of the CDR3: TGTGCCAGCAGTTTAGGCGCGGGAGGGGATGTAGACAATGAGCAGTTCTTC. As protein: CASSLGAGGDVDNEQFF.

V usage is TRBV7-9 and J usage is TRBJ2-1, with 9 bases that match TRBD2. The CDR3 extends over 15 amino acids. Germline CDR1 reads SEHNR; CDR2 reads FQNEAQ (reference sequence). J was trimmed by 0 bases and V by 5 bases; bases with no gene match: 2. DNA for the CDR3: TGTGCCAGCAGCCTTAGCGGGAGCTCCTACAATGAGCAGTTCTTC. Encoded protein: CASSLSGSSYNEQFF.

This chain uses TRBV18 with TRBJ2-5; TRBD1 matches at 7 bases. The CDR3 runs to 13 residues. Germline V gene data show CDR1 as KGHSH and CDR2 as LQKENI. With V trimmed by 4 bases and J by 2 bases, 1 base remained unmatched. The CDR3 loop reads CASSRDRQETQYF. CDR3 DNA: TGTGCCAGCTCACGGGACAGACAAGAGACCCAGTACTTC.

This clone was detected only once. The chain employs TRBV6-6 and TRBJ1-1; D remains ambiguous. The germline CDR1 and CDR2 sequences are MNHNY and SVGAGI (reference sequence). The length of the CDR3 is 14 residues. Between the trimmed V and J ends, which lost 6 bases and 3 bases, there was a span of 14 bases. CDR3 sequence reads: CASSDTNKHTEAFF. Here the CDR3 DNA reads TGTGCCAGCAGCGATACTAACAAGCACACTGAAGCTTTCTTT.

J is TRBJ1-5 and V is TRBV5-1, with 8 bases that match TRBD1. CDR1 is SGHRS and CDR2 is YFSETQ in the germline V gene. The V segment lost 2 bases and the J segment 2 bases; nucleotides outside the gene matches: 6. The CDR3 covers 16 residues. The CDR3 sequence: CASSFLPGQGNQPQHF. The DNA for the CDR3 is TGCGCCAGCAGCTTCCTACCGGGACAGGGCAATCAGCCCCAGCATTTT.

The rearrangement joins TRBV4-1 to TRBJ2-1; 13 bases line up with TRBD2. The ends lost 4 bases at V and 7 bases at J; junction bases unmatched: 10. The germline CDR1 and CDR2 sequences are MGHRA and YSYEKL. This CDR3 has 17 amino acids. The CDR3 is CASSLTSGRADVNEQFF. In DNA, the CDR3 is TGCGCCAGCAGCCTCACTAGCGGGAGGGCCGATGTGAATGAGCAGTTCTTC.